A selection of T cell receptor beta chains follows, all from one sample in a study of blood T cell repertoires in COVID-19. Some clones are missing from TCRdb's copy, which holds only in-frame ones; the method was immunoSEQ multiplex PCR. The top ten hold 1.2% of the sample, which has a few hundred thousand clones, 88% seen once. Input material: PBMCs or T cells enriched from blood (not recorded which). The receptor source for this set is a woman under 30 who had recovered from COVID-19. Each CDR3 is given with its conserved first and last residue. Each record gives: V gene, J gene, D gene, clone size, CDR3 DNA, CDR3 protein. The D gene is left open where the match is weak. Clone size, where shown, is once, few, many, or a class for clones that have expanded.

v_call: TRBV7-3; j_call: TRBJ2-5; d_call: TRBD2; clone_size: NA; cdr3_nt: TGTGCCAGCAGCTTATCCCGGGAGGGGACCCAGTACTTC; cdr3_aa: CASSLSREGTQYF
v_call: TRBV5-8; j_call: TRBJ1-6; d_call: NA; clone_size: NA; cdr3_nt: TGTGCCAGCAGCCCTCGGGACACACCTAATTCACCCCTCCACTTT; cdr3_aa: CASSPRDTPNSPLHF
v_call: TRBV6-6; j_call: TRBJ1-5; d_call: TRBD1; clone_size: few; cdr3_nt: TGTGCCAGCAGTTGGGGACAGCTTAATCAGCCCCAGCATTTT; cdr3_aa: CASSWGQLNQPQHF
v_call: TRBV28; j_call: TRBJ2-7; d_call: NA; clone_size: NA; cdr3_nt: TGTGCCAGCAGTTCCGCCATCGGAGGACAGTACTTC; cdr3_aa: CASSSAIGGQYF
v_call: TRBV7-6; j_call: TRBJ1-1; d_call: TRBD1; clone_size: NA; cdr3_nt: TGTGCCAGCAGTCGTGACCGGGACAGAGACATGAACACTGAAGCTTTCTTT; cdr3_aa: CASSRDRDRDMNTEAFF
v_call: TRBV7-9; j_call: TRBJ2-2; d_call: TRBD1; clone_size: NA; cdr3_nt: TGTGCCAGCAGCGTCCTACAGGGGCAACCCGGGGAGCTGTTTTTT; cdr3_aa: CASSVLQGQPGELFF
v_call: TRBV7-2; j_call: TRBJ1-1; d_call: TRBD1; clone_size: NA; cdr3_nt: TGTGCCAGCAGGGATCCCGGGACAGGGCGGGGCACTGAAGCTTTCTTT; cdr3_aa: CASRDPGTGRGTEAFF
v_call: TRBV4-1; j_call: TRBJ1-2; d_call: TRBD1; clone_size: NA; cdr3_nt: TGCGCCAGCAGCCAGGCGGGACAGGGAGGCTACACCTTC; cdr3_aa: CASSQAGQGGYTF
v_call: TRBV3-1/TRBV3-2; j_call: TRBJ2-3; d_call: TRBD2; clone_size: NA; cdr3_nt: TGTGCCAGCAGCCAAGATAAGCGGGGGGGAAGCACAGATACGCAGTATTTT; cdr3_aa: CASSQDKRGGSTDTQYF
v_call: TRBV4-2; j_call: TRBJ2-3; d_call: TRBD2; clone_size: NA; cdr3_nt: TGTGCCAGCAGCCAAGTTGGGGATAGCGGGGGGGCAGATACGCAGTATTTT; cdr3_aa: CASSQVGDSGGADTQYF
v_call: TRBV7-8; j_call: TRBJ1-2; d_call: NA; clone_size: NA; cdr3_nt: TGTGCCAGCGCAAGCGTTAACTATGGCTACACCTTC; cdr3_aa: CASASVNYGYTF
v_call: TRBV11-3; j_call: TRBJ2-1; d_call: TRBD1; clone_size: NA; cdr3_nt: TGTGCCAGCAGCCGAGGGATTAACGGGACAGGGAGGCATGAGCAGTTCTTC; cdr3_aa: CASSRGINGTGRHEQFF
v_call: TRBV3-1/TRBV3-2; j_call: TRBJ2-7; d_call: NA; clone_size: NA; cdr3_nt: TGTGCCAGCAGCCAATTAACAGGATCCTACGAGCAGTACTTC; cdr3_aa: CASSQLTGSYEQYF
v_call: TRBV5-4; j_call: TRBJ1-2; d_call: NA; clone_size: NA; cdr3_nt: TGTGCCAGCAGCTCCAGAGGAACTAACTATGGCTACACCTTC; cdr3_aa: CASSSRGTNYGYTF
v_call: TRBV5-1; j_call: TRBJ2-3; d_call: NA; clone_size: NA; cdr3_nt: TGCGCCAGCAGCTTGGTCCTAATGGCTAGCGATACGCAGTATTTT; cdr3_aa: CASSLVLMASDTQYF
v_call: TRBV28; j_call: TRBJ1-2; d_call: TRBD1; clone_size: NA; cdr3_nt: TGTGCCAGCAGTTCGGGACAGTATGGCTACACCTTC; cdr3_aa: CASSSGQYGYTF
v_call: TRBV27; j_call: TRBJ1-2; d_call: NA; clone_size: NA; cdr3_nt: TGTGCCAGCAGCCAGACAGGCCACCCTAACTATGGCTACACCTTC; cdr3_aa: CASSQTGHPNYGYTF
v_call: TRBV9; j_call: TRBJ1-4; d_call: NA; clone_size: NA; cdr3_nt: TGTGCCAGCAGCGTATCCTACGCCCAGGGTCAACGCATTAATGAAAAACTGTTTTTT; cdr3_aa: CASSVSYAQGQRINEKLFF
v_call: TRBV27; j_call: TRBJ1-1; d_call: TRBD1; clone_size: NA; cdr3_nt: TGTGCCAGCAGATACACAGGGGATCCTGAAGCTTTCTTT; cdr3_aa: CASRYTGDPEAFF
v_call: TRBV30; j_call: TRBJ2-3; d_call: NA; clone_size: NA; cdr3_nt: TGTGCCTGGAGTGAAGCGACAGGCACTAGCACAGATACGCAGTATTTT; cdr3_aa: CAWSEATGTSTDTQYF
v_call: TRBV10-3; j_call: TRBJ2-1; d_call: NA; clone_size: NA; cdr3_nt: TGTGCCATTGGGAGAAACTACAATGAGCAGTTCTTC; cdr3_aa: CAIGRNYNEQFF
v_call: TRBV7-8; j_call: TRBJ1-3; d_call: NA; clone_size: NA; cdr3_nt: TGTGCCAGCAGCTTAGGGACAGCTCGCTCTGGAAACACCATATATTTT; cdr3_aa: CASSLGTARSGNTIYF
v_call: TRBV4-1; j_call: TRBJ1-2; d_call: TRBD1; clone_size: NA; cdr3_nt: TGCGCCAGCAGCCAAGCCGGACAGGGGGTTGCCTATGGCTACACCTTC; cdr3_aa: CASSQAGQGVAYGYTF
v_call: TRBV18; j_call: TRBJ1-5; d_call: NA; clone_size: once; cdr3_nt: TGTGCCAGCTCTCCTTCGGCGGGGTCGGGTCAGCCCCAGCATTTT; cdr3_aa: CASSPSAGSGQPQHF
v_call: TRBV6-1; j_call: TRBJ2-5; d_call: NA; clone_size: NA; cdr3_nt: TGTGCCAGCAGTGAGGTCGGGGAGACCCAGTACTTC; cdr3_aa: CASSEVGETQYF
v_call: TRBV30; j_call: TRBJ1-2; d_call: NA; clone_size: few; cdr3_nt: TGTGCCTGGTCCATCAGTGACACCCCCTATGGCTACACCTTC; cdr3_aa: CAWSISDTPYGYTF
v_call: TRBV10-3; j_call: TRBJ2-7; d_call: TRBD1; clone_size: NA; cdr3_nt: TGTGCCATCAGTGAGCCCGGGACAGAAATTTCCTACGAGCAGTACTTC; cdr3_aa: CAISEPGTEISYEQYF
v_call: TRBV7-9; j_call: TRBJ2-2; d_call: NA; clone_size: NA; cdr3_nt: TGTGCCAGCAGCTTCGTCAGGGGCACGAACACCGGGGAGCTGTTTTTT; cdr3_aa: CASSFVRGTNTGELFF
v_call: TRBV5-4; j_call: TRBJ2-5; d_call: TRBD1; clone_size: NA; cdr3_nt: TGTGCCAGCAGCCCGGGACAGACCCAAGAGACCCAGTACTTC; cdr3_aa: CASSPGQTQETQYF
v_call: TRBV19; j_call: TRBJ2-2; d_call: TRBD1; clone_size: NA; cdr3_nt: TGTGCCAGTAGTATGGAATATGACAGGGTATACACCGGGGAGCTGTTTTTT; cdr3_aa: CASSMEYDRVYTGELFF
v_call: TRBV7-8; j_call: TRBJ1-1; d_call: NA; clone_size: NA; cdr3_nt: TGTGCCAGCAGCTTGTCGGGGGGTGAGCGCGCTGAAGCTTTCTTT; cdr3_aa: CASSLSGGERAEAFF
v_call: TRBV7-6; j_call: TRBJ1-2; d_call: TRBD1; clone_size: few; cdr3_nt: TGTGCCAGCAGCGCGGGACAGCCTGACACTAACTATGGCTACACCTTC; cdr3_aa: CASSAGQPDTNYGYTF
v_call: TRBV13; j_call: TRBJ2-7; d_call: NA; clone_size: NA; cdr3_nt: TGTGCCAGCAGCTGGTGGGATGGGGGCGCCTACGAGCAGTACTTC; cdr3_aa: CASSWWDGGAYEQYF
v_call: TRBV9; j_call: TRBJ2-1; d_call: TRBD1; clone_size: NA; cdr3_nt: TGTGCCAGCAGTTTAGAGGGGGCGCCATTTCACAATGAGCAGTTCTTC; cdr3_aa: CASSLEGAPFHNEQFF
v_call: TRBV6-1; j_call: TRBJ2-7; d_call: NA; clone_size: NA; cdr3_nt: TGTGCCAGCAGTGAACGTTGGGGAGAGGACGAGCAGTACTTC; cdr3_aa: CASSERWGEDEQYF
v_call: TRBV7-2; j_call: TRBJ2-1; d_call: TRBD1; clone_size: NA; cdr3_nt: TGTGCCAGCAGCTTATACCTAGGGACAGACTACAATGAGCAGTTCTTC; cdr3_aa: CASSLYLGTDYNEQFF
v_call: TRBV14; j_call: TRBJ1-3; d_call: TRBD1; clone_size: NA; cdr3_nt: TGTGCCAGCAGCCAAGGAGGACAGGTCGGAAACACCATATATTTT; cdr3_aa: CASSQGGQVGNTIYF
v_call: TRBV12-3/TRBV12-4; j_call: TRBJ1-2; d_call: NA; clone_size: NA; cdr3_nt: TGTGCCAGCAGTTTAGGACAGCGCTATGGCTACACCTTC; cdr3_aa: CASSLGQRYGYTF
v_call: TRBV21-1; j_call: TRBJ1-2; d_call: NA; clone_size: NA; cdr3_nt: TGTGCCAGCAGCATCTTAGACAGGGCTAACTATGGCTACACCTTC; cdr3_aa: CASSILDRANYGYTF
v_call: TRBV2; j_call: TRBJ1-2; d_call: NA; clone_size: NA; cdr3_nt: TGTGCCAGCAGACAGGGAATCGGGCCTAACTATGGCTACACCTTC; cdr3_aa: CASRQGIGPNYGYTF
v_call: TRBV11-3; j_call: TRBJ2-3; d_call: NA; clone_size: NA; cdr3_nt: TGTGCCAGCAGCTTAGGCAGGATTAGCACAGATACGCAGTATTTT; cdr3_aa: CASSLGRISTDTQYF
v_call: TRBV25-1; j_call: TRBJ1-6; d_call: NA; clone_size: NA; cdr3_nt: TGTGCCAGCACCCGCCTCCGACCGGAGGGTTCACCCCTCCACTTT; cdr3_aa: CASTRLRPEGSPLHF
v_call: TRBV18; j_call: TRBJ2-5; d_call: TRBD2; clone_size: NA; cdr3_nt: TGTGCCAGCTCACCACCACCCCCAGCGGGGTTACCGGGGGAGACCCAGTACTTC; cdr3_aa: CASSPPPPAGLPGETQYF
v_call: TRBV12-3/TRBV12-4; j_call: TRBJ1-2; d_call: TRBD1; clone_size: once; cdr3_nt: TGTGCCAGCAGTGGGACAGGGAGTGGCTACACCTTC; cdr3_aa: CASSGTGSGYTF
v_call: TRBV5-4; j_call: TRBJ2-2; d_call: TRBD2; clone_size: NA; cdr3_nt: TGTGCCAGCAGTTCAGTAGCGGGGGGGCCGGACGCCGGGGAGCTGTTTTTT; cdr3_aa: CASSSVAGGPDAGELFF